This is a list of T cell receptor beta chains from one sample in a study of early T cells in non-severe SARS-CoV-2 infection. TCRdb processed the 5' RACE reads anew with MiXCR; each CDR3 protein has one entry. The sample has some 36,000 distinct CDR3 sequences; approximately 6.1% are singletons. The sequencing sample was made of whole blood. These receptors were taken from an adult who was a healthcare worker with PCR-confirmed SARS-CoV-2 infection or an uninfected control (not recorded which). The CDR3 runs from the conserved cysteine through the conserved F or W. The D gene is left open where the match is weak.

cdr3_length	j_call	d_call	v_call	cdr3_aa
14	TRBJ2-7	.	TRBV28	CASSLDNPSYEQYF
15	TRBJ2-1	.	TRBV5-1	CASSLMPDPHNEQFF
15	TRBJ1-2	.	TRBV28	CASSSDISLNYGYTF
15	TRBJ2-7	.	TRBV10-3	CAISAQGRSSYEQYF
14	TRBJ2-7	.	TRBV7-9	CASSPPARVAEQYF
13	TRBJ1-5	TRBD1	TRBV29-1	CSVGQGGAQPQHF
15	TRBJ2-7	.	TRBV12-3/TRBV12-4	CASSLAASGSYEQYF
13	TRBJ2-3	.	TRBV3-1	CASSLNRADTQYF
14	TRBJ2-2	.	TRBV28	CASSFTALGRELFF
17	TRBJ1-6	.	TRBV4-2	CASSQDRDSSYNSPLHF
20	TRBJ2-1	.	TRBV12-3/TRBV12-4	CASSFLPRFGTEEVYNEQFF
13	TRBJ1-1	.	TRBV7-3	CASSLTVNTEAFF
11	TRBJ1-5	.	TRBV6-1	CASMFSQPQHF
15	TRBJ2-1	.	TRBV29-1	CSATPPGIPPNEQFF
13	TRBJ2-1	.	TRBV7-8	CASSLNSYNEQFF
13	TRBJ2-7	.	TRBV6-2/TRBV6-3	CASSYGAVYEQYF
15	TRBJ1-2	.	TRBV11-2	CASSLDSMGDGGYTF
17	TRBJ2-1	.	TRBV20-1	CSARDPLGGEAYNEQFF
16	TRBJ2-5	.	TRBV28	CASSPPSDSALETQYF
15	TRBJ2-3	TRBD1	TRBV6-4	CASSDGTGSTDTQYF
14	TRBJ2-2	.	TRBV7-2	CASSLGQHTGELFF
19	TRBJ2-1	TRBD2	TRBV6-2/TRBV6-3	CASSYPDRGASGSNHEQFF
13	TRBJ1-1	.	TRBV12-3/TRBV12-4	CASARLGYTEAFF
16	TRBJ2-1	TRBD1	TRBV28	CASSSPPRDRGLEQFF
12	TRBJ1-1	.	TRBV11-3	CASSSQGSVAFF
15	TRBJ2-3	.	TRBV5-1	CASSSVLDGTDTQYF
14	TRBJ1-1	TRBD1	TRBV18	CASSPEQGKAEAFF
11	TRBJ2-3	.	TRBV20-1	CSGGIADTQYF
17	TRBJ1-1	TRBD1	TRBV12-3/TRBV12-4	CASRGPRDRGRATEAFF
16	TRBJ2-3	TRBD2	TRBV2	CASSIYGRAGTDTQYF
15	TRBJ2-3	TRBD2	TRBV20-1	CSARDPRESTDTQYF
16	TRBJ2-7	.	TRBV11-2	CASSPLTASYSYEQYF
15	TRBJ1-6	.	TRBV28	CASSSEGGKSSPLHF
13	TRBJ2-2	.	TRBV20-1	CSARDPLTGELFF
14	TRBJ2-2	.	TRBV7-3	CASSLGQSTGELFF
13	TRBJ1-2	.	TRBV7-3	CASSPLKDYGYTF
11	TRBJ2-2	.	TRBV11-2	CASSLTGELFF